The clone carrying this TCR beta chain was counted only a few times. Its antigen is unknown. The data were obtained in a study of vaccination effects on CD4 cells after COVID-19. About the study: It was a median of 72 days after the second dose that post-vaccine samples were obtained.

Method: immunoSEQ multiplex PCR; TCRdb's copy keeps in-frame clones and lacks some. Found here are tens of thousands of clones, 74% of them singletons; the top ten hold 1.5% to 1.9%. Antigen-specific CD4+ T cells were first expanded with viral peptide pools by the ViraFEST assay and only then sequenced. Culturing for about 9 days preceded CD4+ T cell isolation. Either the BNT162b2 or mRNA-1273 vaccine was given to participants in two doses. Vaccine recipients, nucleocapsid antibody negative, had no prior SARS-CoV-2 infection. Every well housed around 2.1 million PBMC, which grew in culture alongside around 10 IU/ml IL-2 and 10 ug/ml peptides. This CDR3 is 14 amino acids long. With 6 bases removed from V and 0 bases from J, the gap between germline ends came to 6 bases. CDR1 is KGHSH and CDR2 is LQKENI in the germline V gene. Whole-study findings and limits: Cross-reactivity toward common cold coronaviruses was confined to only 1 of 255 vaccine-induced clones in healthy vaccinees.

This receptor was obtained from a human donor who received a COVID-19 vaccine. The chain couples TRBV18 to TRBJ2-6; D call uncertain. The sequenced sample was CD4+ T cells from PBMCs cultured with HCoV-229E spike peptides, obtained after COVID-19 vaccination. The CDR3 DNA reads as TGTGCCAGCTCCCCAGACTCTGGGGCCAACGTCCTGACTTTC. Its translation is CASSPDSGANVLTF. Full variable domain (remainder filled in from reference TRBV18 and TRBJ2-6): NAGVMQNPRHLVRRRGQEARLRCSPMKGHSHVYWYRQLPEEGLKFMVYLQKENIIDESGMPKERFSAEFPKEGPSILRIQQVVRGDSAAYFCASSPDSGANVLTFGAGSRLTVL.